This T cell receptor (beta chain) is drawn from a study of PD-1 blockade in mismatch repair-deficient tumors. In the study overall: Patients had roughly twelve mismatch repair-deficient cancer types, all previously treated and progressing.

Germline CDR1 is MNHEY and CDR2 is SMNVEV (reference sequence). V lost 5 bases to trimming and J lost 3 bases, with 9 bases between them. This CDR3 contains 13 residues. TCRdb's copy holds only in-frame clones and misses some; the assay was immunoSEQ multiplex PCR. The sample comprises about 34,000 clones, more than 70% of which are singletons, and 3% to 4% rests with the top ten. TCRs were sequenced from a few patients responding to pembrolizumab. This chain joins TRBV27 and TRBJ2-3; D not resolved. Sample: PBMCs, taken less than 7 weeks after starting pembrolizumab. The sequence was obtained from an adult with mismatch repair-deficient cancer. The CDR3 is CASSITGTDTQYF. CDR3 nucleotide sequence: TGTGCCAGCAGTATTACTGGTACAGATACGCAGTATTTT.